This entry lists 29 T cell receptor beta chains sequenced from one sample in a study of blood T cells in healthy people across ages. Sample-barcoded 5' priming and a J-beta primer mix drove a second PCR of roughly 7 to 11 cycles. TCRdb reprocessed the 5' RACE reads via MiXCR and lists one record per CDR3 protein. Among more than 600,000 distinct CDR3 sequences, roughly 25% were seen once, and the ten largest hold more than 7.5%. In addition, the sample was reused for a study of T cells of mothers and their children.

Sample: blood. These receptor sequences come from a boy younger than 18 in good health.

This clonotype appeared a few times. This chain uses TRBV2 with TRBJ1-2, with D uncertain. The ends were cut back, 6 bases at V and 0 bases at J, with 11 bases in the middle. This CDR3 has 14 amino acids. Germline V lookup: CDR1 SNHLY, CDR2 FYNNEI. The DNA of the CDR3 is TGTGCCAGCAGAGACCTGACGGCTAACTATGGCTACACCTTC. Its protein is CASRDLTANYGYTF. Variable domain in full (rest from reference TRBV2 and TRBJ1-2): EPEVTQTPSHQVTQMGQEVILRCVPISNHLYFYWYRQILGQKVEFLVSFYNNEISEKSEIFDDQFSVERPDGSNFTLKIRSTKLEDSAMYFCASRDLTANYGYTFGSGTRLTVV.

This sequence joins TRBV20-1 and TRBJ2-3; D remains ambiguous. V lost 5 bases, J lost 7 bases, and 10 bases lay in between. CDR1 and CDR2 (germline): DFQATT, SNEGSKA (reference sequence). This CDR3 is built from 11 residues. The CDR3 DNA reads TGCAGTGCTCCAGAAGGAAATACGCAGTATTTT. It codes for CSAPEGNTQYF.

This sequence joins TRBV5-1 and TRBJ1-1; D remains unclear. V was pared by 0 bases and J by 0 bases, with 9 bases between. Per germline, CDR1 SGHRS and CDR2 YFSETQ. The CDR3 covers 15 residues. Here the CDR3 DNA reads TGCGCCAGCAGCTTGGATCTGGGCATGAACACTGAAGCTTTCTTT. Protein product: CASSLDLGMNTEAFF.

The chain combines TRBV6-5 with TRBJ2-5; D possibly matches TRBD1 or TRBD2 (5 bases each). TRBJ2-7 matches the DNA end more closely, so the J call is doubtful. From germline, CDR1 is MNHEY and CDR2 SVGAGI. This CDR3 comprises 14 residues. CDR3 DNA sequence: TGTGCCAGCAGTTACGGGGGTTTCGCCTACGAGCAGTACTTC. Translated, it gives CASSYGGFAYEQYF.

The rearrangement links TRBV7-3 to TRBJ2-5; the D call may be TRBD1 or TRBD2 (5 bases each). V was clipped by 2 bases and J by 4 bases, with 17 bases between them. The length of the CDR3 is 16 residues. From germline, CDR1 is SGHTA and CDR2 FQGTGA. The CDR3 bases are TGTGCCAGCAGCTTAGGGGGTTTGGGGCCCGGAGAGACCCAGTACTTC. Amino acids: CASSLGGLGPGETQYF.

In this sample, this clonotype turned up a few times. This sequence joins TRBV15 and TRBJ2-1; a possible D gene is TRBD1 (5 bases). This CDR3 is 14 amino acids long. Per germline, CDR1 LNHNV and CDR2 YYDKDF (reference sequence). V gave up 5 bases and J gave up 8 bases, with 16 bases separating them. CDR3 protein: CATSRLGRVDEQFF. The CDR3 DNA sequence: TGTGCCACCAGCCGCCTCGGCAGGGTGGATGAGCAGTTCTTC.

The V gene is TRBV5-1, the J gene TRBJ2-3, with D possibly matching TRBD1 (5 bases). CDR1 is SGHRS and CDR2 is YFSETQ in the germline V gene. The ends were cut back, 0 bases at V and 4 bases at J, with 15 bases in the middle. The CDR3 extends over 16 amino acids. The CDR3 DNA reads as TGCGCCAGCAGCTTGGTGGCGGACATAGTATCAGATACGCAGTATTTT. This gives the protein CASSLVADIVSDTQYF.

The chain recombines TRBV6-2 or TRBV6-3 with TRBJ2-5, with TRBD2 matching 9 bases. The J call may not be correct, given that the DNA end is closer to TRBJ2-7. The CDR3 contains 15 residues. Germline lookup yields CDR1 MNHEY and CDR2 SVGEGT. The CDR3 loop is CASSYSGGGADEQYF. The CDR3 nucleotides read TGTGCCAGCAGTTACAGTGGCGGGGGGGCCGACGAGCAGTACTTC.

This clonotype was found a few times. This chain links TRBV29-1 with TRBJ2-2, with TRBD1 identical over 10 bases. The CDR3 runs 14 residues. CDR1 is SQVTM, CDR2 ANQGSEA, per germline. CDR3 nucleotide sequence: TGCAGTGTACCCGGGACAGGGGTTACCGGGGAGCTGTTTTTT. It yields the protein CSVPGTGVTGELFF.

The V gene is TRBV29-1, the J gene TRBJ1-2; perhaps TRBD1 as D (5 bases). V lost 4 bases and J lost 4, with 19 bases in between. The CDR3 length is 15 residues. Per the germline V gene, CDR1 is SQVTM and CDR2 is ANQGSEA. The CDR3 bases are TGCAGCGTTGCCATCGGGGGGAATCGGGTCTATGGCTACACCTTC. As protein: CSVAIGGNRVYGYTF.

This chain joins TRBV28 and TRBJ2-7; TRBD2 agrees at 9 bases. The ends lost 4 bases at V and 2 bases at J; junction bases unmatched: 6. Germline lookup yields CDR1 MDHEN and CDR2 SYDVKM. The CDR3 sequence is 15 residues long. CDR3: CASSSIAGVTYEQYF. CDR3 DNA sequence: TGTGCCAGCAGTTCTATAGCGGGAGTCACCTACGAGCAGTACTTC.

This clonotype was seen a handful of times. This chain connects TRBV5-1 to TRBJ2-3, with TRBD1 matching 7 bases. The CDR3 loop spans 14 amino acids. The V segment lost 2 bases and the J segment 6 bases; nucleotides outside the gene matches: 6. The germline CDR1 and CDR2 sequences are SGHRS and YFSETQ. The CDR3 here is CASSLRQGGDTQYF. The CDR3 nucleotides are TGCGCCAGCAGCTTACGACAGGGCGGGGATACGCAGTATTTT.

This clonotype appeared a few times. This chain uses TRBV7-2 with TRBJ2-5; 7 nucleotides match TRBD1. The CDR3 has 14 residues. V was clipped by 2 bases and J by 5 bases; unmatched bases: 5. CDR1 is SGHTA and CDR2 is FQGNSA in the germline V gene. The chain's CDR3 is CASSLYRGYETQYF. CDR3 nucleotide sequence: TGTGCCAGCAGCTTATACAGGGGTTACGAGACCCAGTACTTC. Drawing the rest from reference TRBV7-2 and TRBJ2-5, the complete variable domain is GAGVSQSPSNKVTEKGKDVELRCDPISGHTALYWYRQSLGQGLEFLIYFQGNSAPDKSGLPSDRFSAERTGGSVSTLTIQRTQQEDSAVYLCASSLYRGYETQYFGPGTRLLVL.

The chain uses TRBV4-1 and TRBJ2-3, with unresolved D. CDR1 and CDR2 from the germline V gene are MGHRA and YSYEKL. The ends were cut back, 6 bases at V and 0 bases at J, with 10 bases in the middle. The CDR3 covers 14 residues. The CDR3 DNA reads TGCGCCAGCAGAAGGCTTACTAGCACAGATACGCAGTATTTT. It codes for CASRRLTSTDTQYF.

V usage is TRBV7-2 and J usage is TRBJ2-5; D perhaps matches TRBD2 (6 bases). Germline V lookup: CDR1 SGHTA, CDR2 FQGNSA. There are 15 residues in the CDR3. Trimming stripped 1 base from V and 6 bases from J, with 15 bases between. The CDR3 DNA reads as TGTGCCAGCAGCTTAGTTTTCTGGCGGGGAAAGACCCAGTACTTC. It encodes CASSLVFWRGKTQYF.

The V and J genes are TRBV6-2 or TRBV6-3 and TRBJ2-5; D remains ambiguous. TRBJ2-7 matches the DNA end more closely, so the J call is doubtful. Germline V gene lookup returns CDR1 MNHEY and CDR2 SVGEGT. The CDR3 covers 11 residues. CDR3 sequence: CASSQRVEQYF. The CDR3 region has the DNA TGTGCCAGCAGTCAACGGGTCGAGCAGTACTTC.

Turning to this clonotype: The junction differs from germline at one of its ends, possibly a read error. This chain's CDR3 is CASSTTGRGESFF. The CDR3 nucleotides are TGTGCCAGCAGCACGACGGGGAGGGGTGAATCTTTCTTT. The chain employs TRBV9 and TRBJ1-1; D may be TRBD1 (5 bases). CDR1 and CDR2 from the germline V gene are SGDLS and YYNGEE. CDR3 length: 13 residues.

The rearrangement links TRBV11-2 to TRBJ2-5, with 10 bases fitting TRBD2. The J call may be in error: the DNA end matches TRBJ2-1 better. From germline, CDR1 is SGHAT and CDR2 FQNNGV. The CDR3 spans 16 residues. The CDR3 region is CASSRLAGDWPNEQFF. Here the CDR3 DNA reads TGTGCCAGCTCGCGGCTAGCGGGAGATTGGCCCAATGAGCAGTTCTTC.

In its sample, this clonotype was seen a few times. The chain couples TRBV28 to TRBJ2-7; 10 bases line up with TRBD2. CDR3 length equals 15 residues. The germline V gene has CDR1 MDHEN and CDR2 SYDVKM. The junction had 5 bases not matched to a gene; V was cut back by 6 bases and J by 0 bases. The CDR3: CASSFSGGGSYEQYF. CDR3 sequence (DNA): TGTGCCAGCAGCTTCAGCGGGGGGGGCTCCTACGAGCAGTACTTC.

A few counts support this clonotype. The chain has TRBV24-1 and TRBJ2-1, with D possibly being TRBD1 (6 bases). CDR3 size: 14 residues. Trimming left V 4 bases short and J 6 bases short, with 12 bases between. Germline CDR1 reads KGHDR; CDR2 reads SFDVKD. The CDR3: CATSDHGQRNEQFF. DNA for the CDR3: TGTGCCACCAGTGACCACGGACAGCGCAATGAGCAGTTCTTC.

The chain employs TRBV7-2 and TRBJ1-4, with TRBD1 as a possible D gene (5 bases). V was pared by 4 bases and J by 4 bases, with 10 bases between. This CDR3 is built from 14 residues. CDR1 SGHTA and CDR2 FQGNSA come from the germline V gene. The CDR3 DNA follows: TGTGCCAGCAGCTCGGGACCTAATAATGAAAAACTGTTTTTT. Translation: CASSSGPNNEKLFF.

V gene TRBV10-3 combines with J gene TRBJ2-1; TRBD1 or TRBD2 may be the D gene (5 bases each). CDR1 is ENHRY, CDR2 SYGVKD, per germline. The length of the CDR3 is 16 residues. The V end lost 3 bases, the J end lost 1 base, and 13 bases lay between the germline ends. The CDR3 protein is CAISDGGGKSYNEQFF. DNA for the CDR3: TGTGCCATCAGTGATGGTGGGGGAAAGTCCTACAATGAGCAGTTCTTC.

J is TRBJ2-1 and V is TRBV11-2; D may be TRBD2 (5 bases). The CDR3 is made up of 14 amino acids. With 4 bases removed from V and 2 bases from J, the gap between germline ends came to 9 bases. Germline V CDR1 and CDR2: SGHAT, FQNNGV. The CDR3 reads CASSYGGAYNEQFF. CDR3 coding DNA: TGTGCCAGCAGCTACGGAGGCGCCTACAATGAGCAGTTCTTC. Based on the CDR3 plus reference TRBV11-2 and TRBJ2-1, the full variable domain is EAGVAQSPRYKIIEKRQSVAFWCNPISGHATLYWYQQILGQGPKLLIQFQNNGVVDDSQLPKDRFSAERLKGVDSTLKIQPAKLEDSAVYLCASSYGGAYNEQFFGPGTRLTVL.

This clonotype showed up just a few times. This chain connects TRBV7-3 to TRBJ2-3; D remains unclear. The CDR3 length is 15 residues. The ends were cut back, 5 bases at V and 0 bases at J, with 12 bases in the middle. CDR1 and CDR2 (germline): SGHTA, FQGTGA. The CDR3 coding sequence is TGTGCCAGCAGCCCCTTCCCGGAGAGCACAGATACGCAGTATTTT. It encodes CASSPFPESTDTQYF.

A few counts support this clonotype. The gene calls are TRBV12-3 or TRBV12-4 and TRBJ1-2, with D perhaps matching TRBD1 (5 bases). The V gene lost 1 base and the J gene lost 8 bases, with 11 bases spanning the gap. There are 13 residues in the CDR3. The CDR3 region is CASSLGQGEGYTF. The CDR3 nucleotides are TGTGCCAGCAGTTTAGGGCAGGGAGAAGGCTACACCTTC.

The chain recombines TRBV4-3 with TRBJ2-1; D is ambiguous. Trimming took off 3 bases at V and 8 bases at J, with 5 bases between the two ends. Looked up from germline, CDR1 is LGHNA and CDR2 is YSLEER. The CDR3 covers 11 residues. The CDR3 nucleotides read TGCGCCAGCAGCCAGGACGATGAGCAGTTCTTC. Its translation: CASSQDDEQFF.

This clonotype came up a few times. The chain is built from TRBV7-9 and TRBJ2-1; 8 bases map to TRBD1. The J call may be in error: the DNA end matches TRBJ2-5 better. This CDR3 is 14 amino acids long. Looked up from germline, CDR1 is SEHNR and CDR2 is FQNEAQ (reference sequence). The CDR3 reads CASSLVGQALTQYF. The CDR3 bases are TGTGCCAGCAGCTTAGTGGGACAGGCTCTCACCCAGTACTTC.

This clonotype occurred a few times. At one boundary the junction diverges from the germline segment, which might be a read error. The chain uses TRBV7-7 and TRBJ2-5; TRBD2 is a possible D gene (5 bases). The end of the DNA aligns better with TRBJ2-7, so the J call may be wrong. CDR1 SSHAT and CDR2 FNYEAQ come from the germline V gene (reference sequence). The CDR3 extends over 13 amino acids. CDR3 region: CASSLATSGEQYF. The CDR3 nucleotides read TGTGCTAGCAGCTTGGCCACGAGCGGCGAGCAGTACTTC.

This clonotype was detected a few times. This chain links TRBV29-1 with TRBJ2-5, with D perhaps matching TRBD2 (6 bases). Germline CDR1 is SQVTM and CDR2 is ANQGSEA. V lost 2 bases to trimming and J lost 0 bases, with 10 bases between them. This CDR3 has 14 amino acids. The CDR3 spells CSVESPGDQETQYF. Written as DNA, the CDR3 is TGCAGCGTTGAATCACCGGGGGACCAAGAGACCCAGTACTTC.